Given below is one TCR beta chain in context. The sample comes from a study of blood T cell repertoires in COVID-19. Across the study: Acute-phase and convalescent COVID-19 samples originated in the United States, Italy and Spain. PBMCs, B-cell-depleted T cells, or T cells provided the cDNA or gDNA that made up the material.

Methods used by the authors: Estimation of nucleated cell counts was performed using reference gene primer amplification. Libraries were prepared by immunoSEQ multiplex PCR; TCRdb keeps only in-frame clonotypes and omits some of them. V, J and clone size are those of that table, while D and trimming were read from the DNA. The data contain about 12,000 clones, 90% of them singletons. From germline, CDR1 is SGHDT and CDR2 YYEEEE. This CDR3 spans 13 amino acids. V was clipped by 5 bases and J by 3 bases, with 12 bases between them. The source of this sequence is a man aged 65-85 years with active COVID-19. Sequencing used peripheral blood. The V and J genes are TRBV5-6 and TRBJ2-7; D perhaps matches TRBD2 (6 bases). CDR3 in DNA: TGTGCCAGCAGGTTCGGGGGTGGCTACGAGCAGTACTTC. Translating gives CASRFGGGYEQYF.